Following are 32 T cell receptor beta chains from one sample sequenced in a study of OX40 agonist ivuxolimab in advanced cancers. Profiled with immunoSEQ multiplex PCR; TCRdb holds only in-frame clones, not every one. The sample lists approximately 90,000 clones, about 90% occurring once. This specimen consisted of CD4+ or CD8+ T cells sorted from blood, obtained in a trial of the OX40 agonist ivuxolimab. These receptors came from an adult with an advanced solid tumor such as melanoma, head and neck, liver or kidney cancer.

The table lists this clone with a few counts. The chain has TRBV10-1 and TRBJ1-2; D possibly corresponds to TRBD1 (6 bases). Germline V lookup: CDR1 WNHNN, CDR2 SYGVQD (reference sequence). CDR3 length: 13 residues. V was clipped by 0 bases and J by 5 bases, with 7 bases between them. As DNA, the CDR3 is TGCGCCAGCAGTGAGTCTACAGGGTATGGCTACACCTTC. This sequence encodes CASSESTGYGYTF.

This sequence joins TRBV7-9 and TRBJ2-7; D is unclear. The CDR3 totals 12 residues. Trimming took 1 base from V and 6 from J, leaving 7 bases between them. The germline CDR1 and CDR2 sequences are SEHNR and FQNEAQ (reference sequence). The CDR3 nucleotides are TGTGCCAGCAGCTTAGGGACCCCCGAGCAGTACTTC. This translates into CASSLGTPEQYF.

The chain employs TRBV5-1 and TRBJ2-7; D possibly matches TRBD1 or TRBD2 (5 bases each). Trimming cost V 4 bases and J 0 bases, with 14 bases left between them. CDR1 and CDR2 from the germline V gene are SGHRS and YFSETQ. The CDR3 sequence is 15 residues long. CDR3 nucleotides: TGCGCCAGCAGCAACCACGGGACGTTCTCCTACGAGCAGTACTTC. Protein sequence: CASSNHGTFSYEQYF.

This chain uses TRBV27 with TRBJ1-1; TRBD1 might be the D (5 bases). The length of the CDR3 is 13 residues. The V gene's germline CDR1 is MNHEY and CDR2 SMNVEV (reference sequence). Deletions cut 0 bases from V and 3 bases from J, with 5 bases between. As DNA, the CDR3 is TGTGCCAGCAGTTTATCGGGGGACACTGAAGCTTTCTTT. Protein sequence: CASSLSGDTEAFF.

The chain carries TRBV19 and TRBJ2-1; 13 bases agree with TRBD2. The CDR3 length is 17 residues. Germline lookup yields CDR1 LNHDA and CDR2 SQIVND (reference sequence). Trimming removed 5 bases from V and 0 bases from J; junction bases left unmatched: 4. This chain's CDR3 is CASSARLAGGSYNEQFF. The DNA of the CDR3 is TGTGCCAGTAGTGCGCGACTAGCGGGAGGCTCCTACAATGAGCAGTTCTTC. The variable domain in full, completed from reference TRBV19 and TRBJ2-1, reads DGGITQSPKYLFRKEGQNVTLSCEQNLNHDAMYWYRQDPGQGLRLIYYSQIVNDFQKGDIAEGYSVSREKKESFPLTVTSAQKNPTAFYLCASSARLAGGSYNEQFFGPGTRLTVL.

This clone appeared once. V usage is TRBV5-1 and J usage is TRBJ2-7; weak D call: TRBD1 (6 bases). CDR1 and CDR2 (germline): SGHRS, YFSETQ. This CDR3 region has 15 residues. Trimming cost V 4 bases and J 4 bases, with 18 bases left between them. As DNA, the CDR3 is TGCGCCAGCAGCCCGGACCCGGGACAACAATACGAGCAGTACTTC. Its translation is CASSPDPGQQYEQYF.

This clone was seen more than once but under ten times. Other DNA sequences of this sample code for an identical CDR3. J is TRBJ1-5 and V is TRBV4-1, with 8 bases aligning to TRBD1. The V and J ends lost 0 bases and 8 bases, in that order; junction bases with no gene match: 9. The germline V gene has CDR1 MGHRA and CDR2 YSYEKL. The CDR3 has 16 residues. Here the CDR3 DNA reads TGCGCCAGCAGCCAAGAGGGTCAGGGGGCACGGGAGCCCCAGCATTTT. As protein: CASSQEGQGAREPQHF.

The chain recombines TRBV5-5 with TRBJ1-3, with no clear D. This CDR3 has 16 residues. CDR1 SGHKS and CDR2 YYEKEE come from the germline V gene (reference sequence). Trimming cost V 3 bases and J 0 bases, with 13 bases left between them. As DNA, the CDR3 is TGTGCCAGCAGCTCCCAGGACGGCAACTCTGGAAACACCATATATTTT. Protein: CASSSQDGNSGNTIYF.

In this sample, this clone turned up once. The chain uses TRBV27 and TRBJ2-2, with D possibly being TRBD1 (5 bases). CDR1 is MNHEY, CDR2 SMNVEV, per germline (reference sequence). Trimming pared 0 bases from V and 6 bases from J, leaving 8 bases between. The CDR3 is 14 amino acids. CDR3 nucleotides: TGTGCCAGCAGTTTATCCGACAGTCCCGGGGAGCTGTTTTTT. Residues: CASSLSDSPGELFF.

This clone occurred once. J is TRBJ1-1 and V is TRBV6-5, with 8 bases matching TRBD1. This CDR3 contains 15 residues. The germline V gene has CDR1 MNHEY and CDR2 SVGAGI. Trimming took 0 bases from V and 0 from J; bases not matched to a gene: 0. CDR3 amino acids: CASSYSGQVNTEAFF. The DNA for the CDR3 is TGTGCCAGCAGTTACTCGGGACAGGTGAACACTGAAGCTTTCTTT.

This chain links TRBV18 with TRBJ2-1, with 7 bases lining up with TRBD1. The CDR3 has 15 residues. Per germline, CDR1 KGHSH and CDR2 LQKENI. V dropped 6 bases and J dropped 6; count of bases not matched to a gene: 11. The CDR3 loop is CASSDRDRGSNEQFF. The CDR3 nucleotides read TGTGCCAGCTCCGACCGGGACAGAGGTAGCAATGAGCAGTTCTTC.

The CDR3 DNA is TGTGCCAGCGATTCGCTAGGGGCGGGAGCCGGGGAGCTGTTTTTT. Its translation is CASDSLGAGAGELFF. The rearrangement joins TRBV2 to TRBJ2-2, with 7 bases matching TRBD2. V was clipped by 8 bases and J by 6 bases; unmatched bases: 12. This CDR3 has 15 residues. From germline, CDR1 is SNHLY and CDR2 FYNNEI.

This clone was seen a single time. V and J are TRBV4-1 and TRBJ2-1, with 7 bases aligning to TRBD2. V dropped 1 base and J dropped 5; count of bases not matched to a gene: 17. The length of the CDR3 is 19 residues. Germline loops: CDR1 MGHRA, CDR2 YSYEKL. CDR3 region: CASSQVGGDGAGVNNEQFF. The CDR3, as DNA: TGCGCCAGCAGCCAAGTCGGGGGAGACGGGGCGGGAGTAAACAATGAGCAGTTCTTC.

The V call is TRBV6-5, the J call TRBJ2-5; the D is unclear. With 6 bases removed from V and 3 bases from J, the gap between germline ends came to 14 bases. Germline V gene data show CDR1 as MNHEY and CDR2 as SVGAGI. There are 14 residues in the CDR3. CDR3 in amino acids: CASSSSTPKETQYF. CDR3 DNA sequence: TGTGCCAGCAGCTCCTCTACTCCTAAAGAGACCCAGTACTTC.

This chain joins TRBV30 and TRBJ2-5; D not certain. TRBJ2-7 matches the DNA end more closely, so the J call is doubtful. The length of the CDR3 is 14 residues. Germline V gene sequence: CDR1 GTSNPN, CDR2 SVGIG (reference sequence). The CDR3 DNA reads as TGTGCCTGGAGTGTACTACTCAGCTCCTACGAGCAGTACTTC. This encodes CAWSVLLSSYEQYF.

The V gene is TRBV7-9, the J gene TRBJ1-1; 12 bases align to TRBD1. Germline values: CDR1 SEHNR, CDR2 FQNEAQ (reference sequence). With 3 bases clipped from V and 5 bases from J, the junction kept 10 bases outside the gene matches. The CDR3 covers 17 residues. The CDR3 bases are TGTGCCAGCAGCTTGTGGGGGACAGGGGGCGCCGGTACTGAAGCTTTCTTT. Residues: CASSLWGTGGAGTEAFF.

The rearrangement joins TRBV28 to TRBJ1-2; 9 bases are a match to TRBD1. This CDR3 has 15 residues. From germline, CDR1 is MDHEN and CDR2 SYDVKM. The J segment lost 0 bases and the V segment lost 7 bases, leaving 6 bases of the junction unmatched. This CDR3 reads CASNTGGTANYGYTF. The DNA for the CDR3 is TGTGCCAGCAATACAGGGGGCACAGCTAACTATGGCTACACCTTC.

The gene calls are TRBV5-1 and TRBJ2-7; 10 positions match TRBD1. V gave up 0 bases and J gave up 6 bases; unmatched junction bases: 6. Germline V gene lookup returns CDR1 SGHRS and CDR2 YFSETQ. The length of the CDR3 is 15 residues. CDR3 DNA: TGCGCCAGCAGCTTGGTAGGGGACAGGGGAGCCGAGCAGTACTTC. Amino acids: CASSLVGDRGAEQYF.

In this sample, this clone turned up once. This chain uses TRBV5-6 with TRBJ2-7; the match to TRBD1 covers 8 bases. Germline assignment: CDR1 SGHDT and CDR2 YYEEEE. Unmatched junction bases numbered 12, after V lost 3 bases and J lost 7 bases. The CDR3 extends over 15 amino acids. The CDR3 DNA follows: TGTGCCAGCAGCTCTTCCGGGACAGGTGTGTGGGAGCAGTACTTC. It yields the protein CASSSSGTGVWEQYF.

The chain recombines TRBV5-1 with TRBJ1-1; a weak D match, TRBD1 (6 bases). Trimming removed 2 bases from V and 0 bases from J, with 11 bases in between. Per the germline V gene, CDR1 is SGHRS and CDR2 is YFSETQ. The CDR3 length is 15 residues. The CDR3 protein is CASSLQTGLNTEAFF. For the CDR3, the DNA is TGCGCCAGCAGCTTACAGACAGGACTGAACACTGAAGCTTTCTTT. Looking up the rest from reference TRBV5-1 and TRBJ1-1 gives the full variable domain: KAGVTQTPRYLIKTRGQQVTLSCSPISGHRSVSWYQQTPGQGLQFLFEYFSETQRNKGNFPGRFSGRQFSNSRSEMNVSTLELGDSALYLCASSLQTGLNTEAFFGQGTRLTVV.

This clone was counted a few times. The chain uses TRBV5-6 and TRBJ2-7; TRBD2 matches 10 bases. The CDR3 totals 16 residues. Germline V gene lookup returns CDR1 SGHDT and CDR2 YYEEEE. The ends lost 1 base at V and 4 bases at J; junction bases unmatched: 8. The CDR3 spells CASSLPPTTSGYEQYF. As DNA, the CDR3 is TGTGCCAGCAGCTTGCCCCCTACGACTAGCGGGTACGAGCAGTACTTC.

The rearrangement uses TRBV10-3 and TRBJ2-4; 15 bases map to TRBD2. The CDR3 contains 22 residues. J was trimmed by 0 bases and V by 3 bases; bases with no gene match: 15. In germline, CDR1 is ENHRY, CDR2 SYGVKD. CDR3 protein: CAISEQKRGGLAGGLAKNIQYF. The CDR3 DNA follows: TGTGCCATCAGTGAACAAAAGAGAGGGGGACTAGCGGGAGGACTAGCCAAAAACATTCAGTACTTC.

This chain uses TRBV11-3 with TRBJ1-2; D ambiguous. Trimming took 0 bases from V and 4 from J, leaving 6 bases between them. The CDR3 sequence is 13 residues long. Germline V gene lookup returns CDR1 SGHNT and CDR2 YENEEA. CDR3 DNA: TGTGCCAGCAGCTTAGACCAGTTCTATGGCTACACCTTC. Protein: CASSLDQFYGYTF.

The CDR3 protein is CASGLGHTEAFF. CDR3 nucleotide sequence: TGTGCTAGTGGTTTGGGGCATACTGAAGCTTTCTTT. The chain joins TRBV12-5 to TRBJ1-1; D gene ambiguous. Trimming removed 1 base at V and 5 bases at J, with 5 bases between. The germline gives CDR1 LGHNT, CDR2 FRNRAP. The CDR3 has 12 residues. Full variable domain (outside the CDR3, taken from reference TRBV12-5 and TRBJ1-1): DARVTQTPRHKVTEMGQEVTMRCQPILGHNTVFWYRQTMMQGLELLAYFRNRAPLDDSGMPKDRFSAEMPDATLATLKIQPSEPRDSAVYFCASGLGHTEAFFGQGTRLTVV.

This clone came up a few times. This chain links TRBV6-1 with TRBJ2-1; D possibly matches TRBD1 or TRBD2 (6 bases each). The CDR3 is 14 residues long. Germline CDR1 MNHNS, CDR2 SASEGT. V shed 7 bases and J shed 4 bases, with 14 bases lying between them. The CDR3 DNA follows: TGTGCCAGCAAGGAGGGGGTTGGGTACAATGAGCAGTTCTTC. Amino acid sequence: CASKEGVGYNEQFF.

This chain joins TRBV19 and TRBJ2-5; D unclear. Between the trimmed V and J ends, which lost 2 bases and 5 bases, there was a span of 12 bases. Germline CDR1 is LNHDA and CDR2 is SQIVND (reference sequence). The CDR3 has 14 residues. The CDR3 coding sequence is TGTGCCAGTAGTATAAACGCAGGCCAGGAGACCCAGTACTTC. Amino acid sequence: CASSINAGQETQYF.

The sample holds one count of this clone. The chain links TRBV29-1 to TRBJ2-7, with 7 nucleotides matching TRBD1. This CDR3 has 12 residues. The V and J ends lost 4 bases and 5 bases, in that order; junction bases with no gene match: 5. Germline CDR1 reads SQVTM; CDR2 reads ANQGSEA. CDR3: CSVGKGAHEQYF. The CDR3 bases are TGCAGCGTTGGAAAGGGGGCCCACGAGCAGTACTTC.

The rearrangement joins TRBV12-5 to TRBJ1-1; D remains unclear. Germline CDR1 and CDR2: LGHNT and FRNRAP. V was shortened by 3 bases and J by 0 bases, with 5 bases between the two germline ends. This CDR3 comprises 13 residues. CDR3 residues: CASGFGVNTEAFF. CDR3 in DNA: TGTGCTAGTGGTTTCGGCGTGAACACTGAAGCTTTCTTT.

The count of this clone is one. At one of its ends the junction is not consistent with the germline gene, which may arise from a read error. Other DNA sequences of this sample code for an identical CDR3. The chain employs TRBV4-1 and TRBJ1-5; 7 nucleotides line up with TRBD1. Germline V gene data show CDR1 as MGHRA and CDR2 as YSYEKL. The CDR3 is made up of 14 amino acids. The DNA for the CDR3 is TGCGCCAGCAGCCAGGGGGACAGCAATCAACCCCAGCATTTT. Its translation: CASSQGDSNQPQHF.

This clone has just one count. This sequence joins TRBV7-3 and TRBJ2-7; D may be TRBD1 (5 bases). V lost 4 bases and J 0 bases, leaving 10 bases between the germline ends. This CDR3 spans 14 amino acids. The germline V gene has CDR1 SGHTA and CDR2 FQGTGA. As DNA, the CDR3 is TGTGCCAGCAGCTCACAGGCCAGCTCCTACGAGCAGTACTTC. Amino acid sequence: CASSSQASSYEQYF.

This clone was picked up one time. The chain employs TRBV6-5 and TRBJ2-1; no definite D call. The CDR3 sequence is 14 residues long. Germline V lookup: CDR1 MNHEY, CDR2 SVGAGI. V shed 2 bases and J shed 6 bases, with 11 bases lying between them. CDR3 nucleotides: TGTGCCAGCAGTTACCCGGAGAGAGGCAATGAGCAGTTCTTC. This sequence encodes CASSYPERGNEQFF.

The V call is TRBV7-2, the J call TRBJ2-1; 10 bases agree with TRBD2. Germline CDR1 SGHTA, CDR2 FQGNSA. The CDR3 runs 15 residues. V was clipped by 1 base and J by 8 bases; unmatched bases: 5. The CDR3 here is CASSLGLAGVDEQFF. The CDR3 DNA reads as TGTGCCAGCAGCTTAGGCCTAGCGGGAGTGGATGAGCAGTTCTTC.